Following are 5 T cell receptor beta chains from one sample sequenced in a study of T cell repertoires in cytomegalovirus infection. TCRdb itself ran the reads through MiXCR, one entry per CDR3 protein. The sample includes hundreds of thousands of distinct CDR3 sequences, over 20% of them seen just once. The sequenced sample was CD8+ T cells from PBMCs. These receptors were collected from a human donor in good health (CMV status not recorded). Some clones in this sample may be carry-over from other donors' samples.

This clonotype was picked up a small number of times. V is TRBV6-1 and J is TRBJ2-1; 8 bases are a match to TRBD1. V trimming: 5 bases; J trimming: 8 bases; junction bases outside the gene matches: 5. CDR1 and CDR2 from the germline V gene are MNHNS and SASEGT. The CDR3 is 13 residues long. This chain's CDR3 is CASSLQGVDEQFF. Here the CDR3 DNA reads TGTGCCAGCAGTTTACAGGGGGTCGATGAGCAGTTCTTC.

The table lists this clonotype with many counts. V usage is TRBV28 and J usage is TRBJ1-6; D might be TRBD1 (5 bases). Trimming left V 5 bases short and J 4 bases short, with 12 bases between. The CDR3 loop spans 15 amino acids. Germline CDR1 is MDHEN and CDR2 is SYDVKM. Here the CDR3 reads CASSPGGTYNSPLHF. CDR3 nucleotide sequence: TGTGCCAGCAGTCCCGGGGGGACGTATAATTCACCCCTCCACTTT.

In this sample, this clonotype turned up many times. The rearrangement links TRBV7-9 to TRBJ1-5, with 9 bases matching TRBD1. V dropped 3 bases and J dropped 5; count of bases not matched to a gene: 5. This CDR3 is 15 amino acids long. Germline CDR1 and CDR2: SEHNR and FQNEAQ (reference sequence). The DNA of the CDR3 is TGTGCCAGCAGCTTTACAGGGGGCCCGGATCAGCCCCAGCATTTT. Its protein product is CASSFTGGPDQPQHF.

The rearrangement uses TRBV12-3 or TRBV12-4 and TRBJ2-5; weak D call: TRBD2 (6 bases). CDR3 size: 16 residues. Trimming took off 5 bases at V and 1 base at J, with 17 bases between the two ends. For the CDR3, the DNA is TGTGCCAGCAGTGCCCCCGGGAGCGGCTCCCAAGAGACCCAGTACTTC. It specifies CASSAPGSGSQETQYF.

With regard to this clonotype: A much larger clone sits a single nucleotide away, making a read error possible. The CDR3 does not close with the conserved phenylalanine or tryptophan, likely indicating a read error. The chain recombines TRBV9 with TRBJ2-1, with 9 bases matching TRBD1. Germline-derived CDR1 and CDR2 are SGDLS and YYNGEE. Trimming took 3 bases from V and 5 from J; bases not matched to a gene: 6. The CDR3 extends over 15 amino acids. This CDR3 reads CASSGTGGADNEQFL. In nucleotides, the CDR3 is TGTGCCAGCAGCGGCACAGGGGGCGCCGACAATGAGCAGTTCTTA.